This T cell receptor beta chain appears in the sequencing data of a study of identifying expanded T cells in peripheral blood. Findings of the study overall: Variance in clone template counts between approximately two-week samples significantly increased with total template count across all healthy donors. About 1.3 clones differed between technical replicates, versus around 15 and 19 over time.

Worth noting for this clone: What it binds is not known.

The CDR3 runs to 16 residues. Germline-derived CDR1 and CDR2 are SGHNT and YYREEE (reference sequence). V trimming: 1 base; J trimming: 3 bases; junction bases outside the gene matches: 6. Collection occurred without any documented infections or immune events in donors. The protocol was immunoSEQ multiplex PCR, while the TCRdb copy is restricted to in-frame clones and leaves out a portion. The table has more than 70,000 clones, roughly 86% seen once. This clonotype was obtained from a person aged 18 to 75 in good health. Specimen: blood. The rearrangement links TRBV5-4 to TRBJ1-2; TRBD1 matches at 10 bases. Here the CDR3 reads CASSLPLGQGDYGYTF. CDR3 in DNA: TGTGCCAGCAGCTTGCCGCTAGGACAGGGGGACTATGGCTACACCTTC.